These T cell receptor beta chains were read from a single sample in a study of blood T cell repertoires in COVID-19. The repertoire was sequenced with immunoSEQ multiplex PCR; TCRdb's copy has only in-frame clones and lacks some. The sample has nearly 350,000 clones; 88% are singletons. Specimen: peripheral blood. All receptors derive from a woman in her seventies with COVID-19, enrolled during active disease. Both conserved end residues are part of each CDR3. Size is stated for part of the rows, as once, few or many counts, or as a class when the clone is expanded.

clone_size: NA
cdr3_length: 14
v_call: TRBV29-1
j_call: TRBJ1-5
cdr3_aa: CSVAGTGKNQPQHF

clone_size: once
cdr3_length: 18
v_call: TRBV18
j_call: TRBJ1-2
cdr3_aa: CASSQARTGGGTNYGYTF

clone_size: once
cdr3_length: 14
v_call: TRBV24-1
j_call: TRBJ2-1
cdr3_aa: CATSEQGSYNEQFF

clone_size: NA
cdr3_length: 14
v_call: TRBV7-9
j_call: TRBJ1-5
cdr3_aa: CASRHTGSNQPQHF

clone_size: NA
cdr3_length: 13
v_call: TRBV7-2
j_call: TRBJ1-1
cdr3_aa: CASSRKGGTEAFF

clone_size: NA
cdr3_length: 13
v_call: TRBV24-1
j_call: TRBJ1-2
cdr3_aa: CATSDAGDYGYTF

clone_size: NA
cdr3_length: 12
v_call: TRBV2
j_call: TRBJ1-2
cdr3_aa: CASVGDTRSYTF

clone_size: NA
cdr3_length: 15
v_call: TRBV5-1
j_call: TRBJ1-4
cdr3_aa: CASSWAGTGNEKLFF

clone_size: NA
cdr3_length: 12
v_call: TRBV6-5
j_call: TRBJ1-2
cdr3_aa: CASRQGVHGYTF

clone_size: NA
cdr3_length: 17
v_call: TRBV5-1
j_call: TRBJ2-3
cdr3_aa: CASSGAWSGGAPDTQYF

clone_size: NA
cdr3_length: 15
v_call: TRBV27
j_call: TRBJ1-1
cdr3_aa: CASSALGQANTEAFF

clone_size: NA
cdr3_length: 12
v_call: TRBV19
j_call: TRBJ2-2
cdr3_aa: CASSIVGGELFF

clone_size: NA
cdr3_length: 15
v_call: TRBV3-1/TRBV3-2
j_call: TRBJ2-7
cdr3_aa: CASSQAEQGTYEQYF

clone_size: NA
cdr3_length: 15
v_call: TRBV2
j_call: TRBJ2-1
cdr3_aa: CASSEGSGGWNEQFF

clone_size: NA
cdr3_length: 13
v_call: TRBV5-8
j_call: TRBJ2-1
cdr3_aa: CASSWPVGVEQFF

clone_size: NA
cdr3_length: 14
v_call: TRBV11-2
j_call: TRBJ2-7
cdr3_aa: CASSLAQGPYEQYF

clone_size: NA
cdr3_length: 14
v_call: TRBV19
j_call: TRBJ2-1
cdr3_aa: CASSIGGGANEQFF

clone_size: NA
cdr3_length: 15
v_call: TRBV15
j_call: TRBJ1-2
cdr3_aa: CATSRGGDRGYGYTF